These 12 T cell receptor beta chains originate from one sample sequenced in a study of blood T cell repertoires in COVID-19. The repertoire was sequenced with immunoSEQ multiplex PCR; TCRdb's copy has only in-frame clones and lacks some. There are about 530,000 clones in the sample; 85% to 90% occur only once, and roughly 8.3% lies in the top ten. Sequencing input: peripheral blood. These receptors originate from a woman between 45 and 60 years old with COVID-19, enrolled during active disease.

This clone was seen only once. This rearrangement joins TRBV5-6 to TRBJ2-2; TRBD1 agrees at 9 bases. The CDR3 has 17 residues. Trimming took 4 bases from V and 0 from J; bases not matched to a gene: 7. Per the germline V gene, CDR1 is SGHDT and CDR2 is YYEEEE. For the CDR3, the DNA is TGTGCCAGCAGCACGACTACAGGGGGCGCGAACACCGGGGAGCTGTTTTTT. Amino acids: CASSTTTGGANTGELFF.

On this clone itself: Different DNA sequences within this sample yield the same CDR3. The rearrangement joins TRBV12-3 or TRBV12-4 to TRBJ1-5; no definite D call. Trimming left V 6 bases short and J 7 bases short, with 13 bases between. This CDR3 has 13 amino acids. CDR3 sequence: CASSLGGGQPQHF. DNA for the CDR3: TGTGCCAGCAGCCTGGGAGGAGGCCAGCCCCAGCATTTT.

The rearrangement uses TRBV3-1 (or the pseudogene TRBV3-2) and TRBJ2-5; 9 bases are shared with TRBD2. This CDR3 spans 16 amino acids. Germline V lookup: CDR1 LGHDT, CDR2 YNNKEL (reference sequence). Trimming cost V 4 bases and J 5 bases; bases outside gene matches: 11. In nucleotides, the CDR3 is TGTGCCAGCAGCCCACGTCGGCGGGGGGGTAGGGAGACCCAGTACTTC. Translation gives CASSPRRRGGRETQYF.

The rearrangement links TRBV19 to TRBJ1-5; TRBD1 agrees at 8 bases. Germline lookup yields CDR1 LNHDA and CDR2 SQIVND (reference sequence). V lost 6 bases to trimming and J lost 2 bases; unmatched junction nucleotides: 15. This CDR3 has 18 residues. CDR3 amino acids: CASSRPGTGSKGNQPQHF. CDR3 in DNA: TGTGCCAGTAGCCGTCCCGGGACAGGTTCTAAGGGCAATCAGCCCCAGCATTTT. The full variable domain, its missing parts supplied by reference TRBV19 and TRBJ1-5, is DGGITQSPKYLFRKEGQNVTLSCEQNLNHDAMYWYRQDPGQGLRLIYYSQIVNDFQKGDIAEGYSVSREKKESFPLTVTSAQKNPTAFYLCASSRPGTGSKGNQPQHFGDGTRLSIL.

The rearrangement joins TRBV5-1 to TRBJ1-2; no clear D. This CDR3 is built from 15 residues. Germline V gene sequence: CDR1 SGHRS, CDR2 YFSETQ. Trimming cost V 1 base and J 3 bases, with 13 bases left between them. This CDR3 reads CASSLTTLHYYGYTF. CDR3 nucleotides: TGCGCCAGCAGCTTGACGACACTGCATTACTATGGCTACACCTTC.

The J gene is TRBJ2-2, the V gene TRBV19; possible D gene TRBD2, 6 bases. Per the germline V gene, CDR1 is LNHDA and CDR2 is SQIVND (reference sequence). V was pared by 3 bases and J by 6 bases, with 8 bases between. The CDR3 loop spans 13 amino acids. For the CDR3, the DNA is TGTGCCAGTAGTATGAGGGAGGCCGGGGAGCTGTTTTTT. This encodes CASSMREAGELFF.

The chain links TRBV5-5 to TRBJ1-3, with D maybe TRBD1 (5 bases). The CDR3 contains 15 residues. Germline V CDR1 and CDR2: SGHKS, YYEKEE (reference sequence). The V end was cut by 5 bases, the J end by 0 bases, with 12 bases between. In DNA, the CDR3 is TGTGCCAGCAGTTTCCAGGGCGACTCTGGAAACACCATATATTTT. It translates to CASSFQGDSGNTIYF.

The rearrangement joins TRBV29-1 to TRBJ2-5; D might be TRBD2 (7 bases). In germline, CDR1 is SQVTM, CDR2 ANQGSEA. CDR3 size: 17 residues. V lost 4 bases and J 1 base, leaving 22 bases between the germline ends. CDR3 coding DNA: TGCAGCGTTGCCAGAGGCTTGGCGGGGGCCACCCAAGAGACCCAGTACTTC. It is translated as CSVARGLAGATQETQYF.

A note on this clone: Other DNA sequences from this sample encode an identical CDR3 as well. The genes are TRBV19 and TRBJ1-5, with TRBD1 identical over 9 bases. This CDR3 spans 13 amino acids. Trimming at V came to 5 bases and at J to 4 bases, leaving 0 bases not matched to a gene. The germline gives CDR1 LNHDA, CDR2 SQIVND (reference sequence). DNA for the CDR3: TGTGCCAGTAGTGGGACAGGGAATCAGCCCCAGCATTTT. Encoded protein: CASSGTGNQPQHF.

The chain is built from TRBV4-1 and TRBJ2-7; 9 bases line up with TRBD2. Losses at the gene ends were 5 bases for V and 4 bases for J; bases not matched to a gene: 3. Germline CDR1 MGHRA, CDR2 YSYEKL. The CDR3 is 13 residues long. The CDR3 spells CASSGSGGYEQYF. CDR3 DNA: TGCGCCAGCAGCGGTAGCGGGGGTTACGAGCAGTACTTC.

This chain joins TRBV5-6 and TRBJ2-5; 7 nucleotides line up with TRBD2. Losses at the gene ends were 3 bases for V and 5 bases for J; bases not matched to a gene: 13. The CDR3 runs 16 residues. Germline assignment: CDR1 SGHDT and CDR2 YYEEEE. The CDR3 here is CASSWDGLGEGETQYF. The CDR3, as DNA: TGTGCCAGCAGCTGGGACGGATTGGGGGAGGGGGAGACCCAGTACTTC. The full variable domain, completed using reference TRBV5-6 and TRBJ2-5, is DAGVTQSPTHLIKTRGQQVTLRCSPKSGHDTVSWYQQALGQGPQFIFQYYEEEERQRGNFPDRFSGHQFPNYSSELNVNALLLGDSALYLCASSWDGLGEGETQYFGPGTRLLVL.

This clone appeared a few times. The chain couples TRBV9 to TRBJ1-5, with 7 bases lining up with TRBD1. The germline gives CDR1 SGDLS, CDR2 YYNGEE. This CDR3 is built from 14 residues. With V trimmed by 3 bases and J by 6 bases, 6 bases remained unmatched. CDR3 DNA sequence: TGTGCCAGCAGCGCCAACAGGGGATGTCAGCCCCAGCATTTT. Translating gives CASSANRGCQPQHF. The whole variable domain, filled in from reference TRBV9 and TRBJ1-5, reads DSGVTQTPKHLITATGQRVTLRCSPRSGDLSVYWYQQSLDQGLQFLIQYYNGEERAKGNILERFSAQQFPDLHSELNLSSLELGDSALYFCASSANRGCQPQHFGDGTRLSIL.